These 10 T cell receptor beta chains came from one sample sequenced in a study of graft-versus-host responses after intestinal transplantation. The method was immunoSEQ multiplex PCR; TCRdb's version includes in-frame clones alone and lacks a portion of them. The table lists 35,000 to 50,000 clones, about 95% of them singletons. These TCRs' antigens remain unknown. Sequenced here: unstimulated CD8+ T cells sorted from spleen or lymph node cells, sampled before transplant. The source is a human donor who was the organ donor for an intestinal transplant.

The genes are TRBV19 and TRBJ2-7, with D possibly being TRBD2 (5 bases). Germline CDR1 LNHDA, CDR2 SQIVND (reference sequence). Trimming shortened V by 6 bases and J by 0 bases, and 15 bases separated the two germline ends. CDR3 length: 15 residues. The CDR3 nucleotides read TGTGCCAGTAGCCCCTTTCTAGAGGGCTCCTACGAGCAGTACTTC. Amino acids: CASSPFLEGSYEQYF.

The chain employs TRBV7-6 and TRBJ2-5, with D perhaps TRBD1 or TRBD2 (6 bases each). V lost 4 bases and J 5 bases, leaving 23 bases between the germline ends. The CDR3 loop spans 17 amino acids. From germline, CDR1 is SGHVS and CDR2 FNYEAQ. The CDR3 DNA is TGTGCCAGCAGCTCCCATTTCTGGGGGGCCCGTATGGAGACCCAGTACTTC. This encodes CASSSHFWGARMETQYF.

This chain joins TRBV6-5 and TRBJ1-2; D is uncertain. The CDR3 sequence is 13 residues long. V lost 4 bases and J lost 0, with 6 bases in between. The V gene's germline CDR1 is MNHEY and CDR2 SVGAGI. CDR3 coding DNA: TGTGCCAGCAGTTTATTAGCTAACTATGGCTACACCTTC. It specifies CASSLLANYGYTF.

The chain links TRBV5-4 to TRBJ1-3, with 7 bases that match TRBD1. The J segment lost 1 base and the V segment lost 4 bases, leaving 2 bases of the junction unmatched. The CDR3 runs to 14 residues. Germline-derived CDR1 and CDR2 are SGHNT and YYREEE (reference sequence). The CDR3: CASSAQGSGNTIYF. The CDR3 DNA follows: TGTGCCAGCAGCGCACAGGGGTCTGGAAACACCATATATTTT. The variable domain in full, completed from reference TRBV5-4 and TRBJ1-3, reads ETGVTQSPTHLIKTRGQQVTLRCSSQSGHNTVSWYQQALGQGPQFIFQYYREEENGRGNFPPRFSGLQFPNYSSELNVNALELDDSALYLCASSAQGSGNTIYFGEGSWLTVV.

In DNA form, the CDR3 reads TGTGCCAGCAGAACCCGACAGGATCAAGAGACCCAGTACTTC. Translated, it gives CASRTRQDQETQYF. The gene calls are TRBV6-5 and TRBJ2-5; D might be TRBD1 (6 bases). The CDR3 length is 14 residues. Germline CDR1 is MNHEY and CDR2 is SVGAGI. Deletions cut 6 bases from V and 2 bases from J, with 13 bases between.

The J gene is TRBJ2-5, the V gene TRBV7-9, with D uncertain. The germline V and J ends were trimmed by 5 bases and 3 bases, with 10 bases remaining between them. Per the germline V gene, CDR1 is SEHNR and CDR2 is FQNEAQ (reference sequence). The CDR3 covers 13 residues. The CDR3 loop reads CASSPDTEETQYF. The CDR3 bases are TGTGCCAGCAGCCCAGACACGGAAGAGACCCAGTACTTC.

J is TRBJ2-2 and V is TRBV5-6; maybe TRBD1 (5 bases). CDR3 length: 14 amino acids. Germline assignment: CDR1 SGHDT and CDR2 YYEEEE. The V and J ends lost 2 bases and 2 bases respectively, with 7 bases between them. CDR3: CASSLDSNTGELFF. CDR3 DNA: TGTGCCAGCAGCTTAGACAGTAACACCGGGGAGCTGTTTTTT.

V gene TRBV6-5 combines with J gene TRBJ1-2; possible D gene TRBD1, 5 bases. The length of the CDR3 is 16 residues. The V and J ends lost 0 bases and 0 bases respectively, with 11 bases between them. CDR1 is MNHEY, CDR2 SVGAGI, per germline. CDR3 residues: CASSYSRDAANYGYTF. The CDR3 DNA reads TGTGCCAGCAGTTACTCCCGGGACGCAGCTAACTATGGCTACACCTTC.

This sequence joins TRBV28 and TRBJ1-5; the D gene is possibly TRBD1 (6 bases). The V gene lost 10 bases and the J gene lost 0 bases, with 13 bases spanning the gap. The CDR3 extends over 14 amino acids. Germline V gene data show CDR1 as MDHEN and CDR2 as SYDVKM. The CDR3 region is CAIDPGHSNQPQHF. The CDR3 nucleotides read TGTGCCATTGACCCGGGACATAGCAATCAGCCCCAGCATTTT.

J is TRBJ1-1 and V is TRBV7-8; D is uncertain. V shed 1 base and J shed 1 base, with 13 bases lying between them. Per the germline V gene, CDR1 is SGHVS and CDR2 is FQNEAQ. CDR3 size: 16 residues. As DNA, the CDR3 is TGTGCCAGCAGCTTAGTAGGCAGGTCTACGAACACTGAAGCTTTCTTT. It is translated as CASSLVGRSTNTEAFF.